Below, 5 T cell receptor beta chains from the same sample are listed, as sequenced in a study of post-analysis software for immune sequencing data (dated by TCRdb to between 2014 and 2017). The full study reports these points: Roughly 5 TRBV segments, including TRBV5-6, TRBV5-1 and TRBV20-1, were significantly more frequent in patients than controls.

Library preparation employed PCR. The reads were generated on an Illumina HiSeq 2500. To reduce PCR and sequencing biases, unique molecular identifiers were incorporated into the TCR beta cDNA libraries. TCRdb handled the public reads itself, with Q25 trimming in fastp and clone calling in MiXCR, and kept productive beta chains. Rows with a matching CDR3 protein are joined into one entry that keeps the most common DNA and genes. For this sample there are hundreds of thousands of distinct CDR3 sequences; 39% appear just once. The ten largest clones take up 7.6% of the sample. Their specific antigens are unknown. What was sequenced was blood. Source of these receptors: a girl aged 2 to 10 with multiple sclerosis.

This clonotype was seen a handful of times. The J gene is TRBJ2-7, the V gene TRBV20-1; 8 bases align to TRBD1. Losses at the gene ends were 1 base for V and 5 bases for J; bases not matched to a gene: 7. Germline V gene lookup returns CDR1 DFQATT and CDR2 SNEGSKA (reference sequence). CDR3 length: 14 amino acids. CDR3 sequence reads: CSARGQGNRNEQYF. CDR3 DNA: TGCAGTGCTAGAGGACAGGGGAACAGGAACGAGCAGTACTTC.

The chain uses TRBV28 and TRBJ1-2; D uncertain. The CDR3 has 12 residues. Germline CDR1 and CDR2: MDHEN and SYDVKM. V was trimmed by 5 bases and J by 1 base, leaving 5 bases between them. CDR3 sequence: CASSTDNYGYTF. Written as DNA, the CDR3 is TGTGCCAGCAGTACTGATAACTATGGCTACACCTTC.

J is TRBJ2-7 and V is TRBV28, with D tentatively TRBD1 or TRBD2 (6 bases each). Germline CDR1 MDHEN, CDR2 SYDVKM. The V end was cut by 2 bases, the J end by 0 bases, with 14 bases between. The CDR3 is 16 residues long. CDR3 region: CASSLIRGAYSYEQYF. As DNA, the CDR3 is TGTGCCAGCAGTTTAATTAGGGGGGCGTACTCCTACGAGCAGTACTTC.

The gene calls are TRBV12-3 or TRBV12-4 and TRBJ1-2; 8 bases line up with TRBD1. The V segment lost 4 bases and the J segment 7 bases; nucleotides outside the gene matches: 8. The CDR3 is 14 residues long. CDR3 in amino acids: CASSSWTGLGGYTF. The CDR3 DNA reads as TGTGCCAGCAGTTCCTGGACAGGGCTGGGTGGCTACACCTTC.

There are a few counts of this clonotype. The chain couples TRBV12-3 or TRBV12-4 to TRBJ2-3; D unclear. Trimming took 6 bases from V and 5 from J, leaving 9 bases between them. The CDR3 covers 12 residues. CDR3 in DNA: TGTGCCAGCAGCCCATTTTTAGATACGCAGTATTTT. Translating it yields CASSPFLDTQYF.